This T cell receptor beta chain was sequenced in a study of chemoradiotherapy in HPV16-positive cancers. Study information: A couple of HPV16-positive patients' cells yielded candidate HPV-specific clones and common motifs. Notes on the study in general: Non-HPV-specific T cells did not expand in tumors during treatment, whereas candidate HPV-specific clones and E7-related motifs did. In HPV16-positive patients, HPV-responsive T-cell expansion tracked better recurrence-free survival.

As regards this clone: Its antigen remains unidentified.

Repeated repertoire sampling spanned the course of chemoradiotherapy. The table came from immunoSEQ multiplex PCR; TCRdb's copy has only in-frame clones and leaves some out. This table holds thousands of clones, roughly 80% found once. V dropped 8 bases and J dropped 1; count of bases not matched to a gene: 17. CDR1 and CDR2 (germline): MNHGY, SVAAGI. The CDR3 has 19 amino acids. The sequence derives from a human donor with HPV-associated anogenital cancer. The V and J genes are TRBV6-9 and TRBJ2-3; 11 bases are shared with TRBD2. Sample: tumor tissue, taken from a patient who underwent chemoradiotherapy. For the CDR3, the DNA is TGTGCCAGCCCAGTAGGGGTGACTAGCGGGATGTGCTGCACAGATACGCAGTATTTT. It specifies CASPVGVTSGMCCTDTQYF.